This TCR beta chain derives from a study of T cells in localized non-small cell lung cancer (TCRdb year 2020). Study-wide context: Comparing tumors with uninvolved tumor-adjacent lungs, the study looked at the T cell repertoires of 236 patients with early-stage NSCLC. The cohort was made up of 200 to 250 treatment-naive NSCLC patients whose localized lung tumors had been resected. The mean age of the NSCLC patients was under 70 years, with about 130 men and approximately 100 women.

The immunoSEQ Assay was used to sequence TCR beta CDR3 regions from DNA. The paper's data handling went like this. To compute T cell density, TCR beta template counts were normalized to usable DNA, which was estimated by amplifying housekeeping genes. Richness was estimated using the preseqR package, with extrapolation to 400,000 templates for PBMC samples and to 120,000 templates for tissue samples. Clonality was taken to be one minus Pielou's evenness. Tissue-enriched TCRs were identified through differential abundance testing performed on productive amino-acid clonotypes, with a minimum total count of 5 and an alpha of 0.1. The Jaccard Index and the Morisita Overlap Index were used to measure how much the repertoires overlapped between compartments. GLIPH grouped TCR beta CDR3s together with public tetramer-defined viral CDR3s, and a viral motif had to include at least three viral sequences and show V-gene enrichment. The source is immuneACCESS, and TCRdb retained only in-frame sequences with V and J called. Part of the clones is not carried over; for the studies checked, unresolved V genes explain less than half of this, and the remainder is unexplained. V, J and clone size are taken as reported in that table, and D and trimming were inferred from the DNA itself. A total of more than 30,000 clones appear in this sample, 88% of them only once. The ten largest clones take up 4% to 4.5% of the sample.

At diagnosis, tumor, uninvolved tumor-adjacent lung and peripheral blood were collected and then preserved as a mix of FFPE and fresh-frozen material. For TCR repertoire profiling, blood samples were analyzed as peripheral blood mononuclear cells. Points the paper makes about the study in general: Because of the exploratory design, TCR variables were selected using unadjusted p-values without false-discovery rate correction. Uninvolved tumor-adjacent lung showed the highest T cell clonality, higher than tumor, which suggests more focused antigenic responses in the adjacent lung. Multi-region tumor sequencing was not performed, so intratumor heterogeneity could not be excluded. A median of around 50 of the top 100 tumor clones were detected in paired uninvolved adjacent lung, and 25 to 35 of these tumor clones were also found among the top 100 clones of the paired uninvolved adjacent lung. Higher T cell density in blood was associated with longer overall survival, whereas higher clonality in adjacent lung was associated with shorter survival.

Remarks on this clone: The antigen it recognizes is unknown. Per-base quality was not reported, and no clone a single base away is much larger than it.

For CDR1 and CDR2, the germline V gene lists SGHAT and FQNNGV. The CDR3 sequence holds 13 residues, the cysteine and phenylalanine included. Left in the record is the CDR3 DNA by itself, 39 bases read in frame from the first base. Relative to germline, V is 4 bases shorter and J is 15 bases shorter, with 19 bases between their ends. The chain links TRBV11-2 with TRBJ2-4; D gene: possibly TRBD2, on 5 matching bases. This clonotype was obtained from a woman aged 40-70 years with stage III lung adenocarcinoma. The specimen was peripheral blood mononuclear cells, collected before any cancer treatment. For the CDR3, the sequence is CASSCGLDGSRYF. In nucleotide form, the sequence is TGTGCCAGCAGCTGCGGACTGGACGGGTCCCGGTACTTC.